This T cell receptor (beta chain) stems from a study of shared T cell receptors in the human thymus. The V and J ends lost 3 bases and 0 bases respectively, with 6 bases between them. Germline loops: CDR1 MNHEY, CDR2 SMNVEV (reference sequence). This CDR3 has 15 residues. TCRdb's copy holds only in-frame clones and misses some; the assay was immunoSEQ multiplex PCR. This sample has approximately 760,000 clones, with 80% to 90% found just once. These same data were also listed under a study on human thymus T cells. That paper notes: Corrective heart surgery yielded the resections from which the thymus tissue came. Thymic and blood repertoires appeared to show biased V and J gene usage. Thymic repertoires from unrelated individuals overlapped highly, related research reported.

The sample taken for sequencing was thymocytes. This chain connects TRBV27 to TRBJ1-6; D is unclear. The source of this sequence is a girl less than two years old with a congenital heart defect. The CDR3 coding sequence is TGTGCCAGCAGTTTGATTAGCTCCTATAATTCACCCCTCCACTTT. Its translation: CASSLISSYNSPLHF.